This T cell receptor (beta chain) derives from a study of T-cell reconstitution after alpha-beta-depleted transplantation in children. Germline loops: CDR1 DFQATT, CDR2 SNEGSKA (reference sequence). Trimming removed 6 bases from V and 3 bases from J; junction bases left unmatched: 4. This CDR3 is built from 14 residues. The library targeted TCRbeta and was prepared with unique molecular identifiers. TCRdb redid the calling of the PCR reads with MiXCR, one entry per CDR3 protein. This sample yields some 600,000 distinct CDR3 sequences, of which over 10% are seen a single time; around 2.2% belongs to the top ten.

Material: PBMCs, mostly from graft donor cells, obtained 360 days after TCRalphabeta/CD19-depleted stem cell transplant. This receptor was obtained from a male patient aged 5 to 17 who had a stem cell transplant for acute myeloid leukemia, so the T cells may come from the graft donor. The rearrangement joins TRBV20-1 to TRBJ2-7; TRBD2 agrees at 14 bases. The CDR3 region is CSATGLAGDYEQYF. The CDR3, as DNA: TGCAGTGCAACGGGACTAGCGGGGGACTACGAGCAGTACTTC.